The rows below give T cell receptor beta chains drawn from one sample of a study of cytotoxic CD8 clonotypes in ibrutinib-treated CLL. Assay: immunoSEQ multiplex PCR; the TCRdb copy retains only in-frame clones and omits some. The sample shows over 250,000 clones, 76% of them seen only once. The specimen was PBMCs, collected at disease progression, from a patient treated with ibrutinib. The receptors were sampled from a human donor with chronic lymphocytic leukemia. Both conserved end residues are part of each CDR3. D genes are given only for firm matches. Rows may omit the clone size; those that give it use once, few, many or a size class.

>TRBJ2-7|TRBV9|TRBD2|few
TGTGCCAGCAGCCTAACTAGCGGGCCAGGAGGGCAGTACTTC
CASSLTSGPGGQYF
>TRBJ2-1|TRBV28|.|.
TGTGCCAGCAACCCTAGAAACGCCTACAATGAGCAGTTCTTC
CASNPRNAYNEQFF
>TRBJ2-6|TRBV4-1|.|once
TGCGCCAGCAGCCAACCCGTGAGAGGGGGAGGGGCCAACGTCCTGACTTTC
CASSQPVRGGGANVLTF
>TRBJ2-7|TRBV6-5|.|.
TGTGCCAGCAGCCTTAGACTAGGCGGGGAGCAGTACTTC
CASSLRLGGEQYF
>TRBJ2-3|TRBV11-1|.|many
TGTGCCAGCAGCCCTCCGGTCGCTCGGACAGATACGCAGTATTTT
CASSPPVARTDTQYF
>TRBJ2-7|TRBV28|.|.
TGTGCCAGCAGCCCCCTGCAGGGCAGCACCTACGAGCAGTACTTC
CASSPLQGSTYEQYF
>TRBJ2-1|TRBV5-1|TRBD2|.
TGCGCCAGCAGCAACGCGGGAGGTCCTAATGAGCAGTTCTTC
CASSNAGGPNEQFF
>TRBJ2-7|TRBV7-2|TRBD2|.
TGTGCCAGCAGACACGCGGGGGCCTACGAGCAGTACTTC
CASRHAGAYEQYF
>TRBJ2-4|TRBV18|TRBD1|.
TGTGCCAGCTCATCCTCAGGGGGCGGGCCCAAAAACATTCAGTACTTC
CASSSSGGGPKNIQYF
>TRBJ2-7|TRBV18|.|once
TGTGCCAGCTCACCTCGCCAAACCCACGAGCAGTACTTC
CASSPRQTHEQYF
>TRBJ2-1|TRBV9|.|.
TGTGCCAGCAGCGTAGACCTAGGCGATGAGCAGTTCTTC
CASSVDLGDEQFF
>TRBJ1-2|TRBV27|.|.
TGTGCCAGCAGTTTTTCGGGGCACTATGGCTACACCTTC
CASSFSGHYGYTF
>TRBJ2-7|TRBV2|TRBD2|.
TGTGCCAGCAGGCGACTAGCTGATCCCTACGAGCAGTACTTC
CASRRLADPYEQYF
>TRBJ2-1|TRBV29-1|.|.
TGCAGCGTATGCCGGGACACTGGCTACAATGAGCAGTTCTTC
CSVCRDTGYNEQFF
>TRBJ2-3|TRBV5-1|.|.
TGCGCCAGCAGCGGGCCCAACACAGATACGCAGTATTTT
CASSGPNTDTQYF
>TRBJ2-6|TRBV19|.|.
TGTGCCAGTAGTATAACAGGCTCTGGGGCCAACGTCCTGACTTTC
CASSITGSGANVLTF
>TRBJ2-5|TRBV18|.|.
TGTGCCAGCTCACCACCAGGCAGGGAAGAGACCCAGTACTTC
CASSPPGREETQYF
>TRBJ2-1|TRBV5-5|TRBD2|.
TGTGCCAGCAGCTTGACACTAGCGGGAGGGAGGAATGAGCAGTTCTTC
CASSLTLAGGRNEQFF
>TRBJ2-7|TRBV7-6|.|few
TGTGCCAGCAGCTCTACAGGGAGGGGAGCCTACGAGCAGTACTTC
CASSSTGRGAYEQYF
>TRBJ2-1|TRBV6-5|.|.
TGTGCCAGCAGGCCACCGGGACCAGCGTATGAGCAGTTCTTC
CASRPPGPAYEQFF
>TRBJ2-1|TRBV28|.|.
TGTGCCAGCAGTTTCCGGGCTACTAGCAGTAAGCAGTTCTTC
CASSFRATSSKQFF
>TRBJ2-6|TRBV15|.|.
TGTGCCACCAGCACTCGGACGGGGGCCAACGTCCTGACTTTC
CATSTRTGANVLTF
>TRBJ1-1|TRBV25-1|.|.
TGTGCCAGCAGCCAGGACATTGAAGCTTTCTTT
CASSQDIEAFF
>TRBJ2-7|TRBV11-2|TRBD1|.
TGTGCCAGCAGCGTCCGGGACAGGGGCCACTACGAGCAGTACTTC
CASSVRDRGHYEQYF
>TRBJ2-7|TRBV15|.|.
TGTGCCACCAGCAGAGATCGGGGCCCCGGCGAGCAGTACTTC
CATSRDRGPGEQYF
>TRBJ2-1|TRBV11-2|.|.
TGTGCCAGCAGCCTGGACTATCGCTCCTACAATGAGCAGTTCTTC
CASSLDYRSYNEQFF
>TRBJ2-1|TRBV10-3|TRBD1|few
TGTGCCATTACAGGGGGCCCCTACAATGAGCAGTTCTTC
CAITGGPYNEQFF